This T cell receptor beta chain was profiled in a study of response to subunit inactivated influenza vaccine (dated by TCRdb to the late 2010s). In the study overall: To follow how T cells responded to a trivalent subunit inactivated influenza vaccine, the researchers relied on deep quantitative profiling of the T cell receptor repertoire. General findings and caveats noted by the study authors: The authors suggested that each seasonal influenza vaccination may recruit only a limited number of new T cells.

The library relied on RT-PCR. The sequencer was an Illumina HiSeq 2500. TCRdb reworked the public reads: Q25 trimming with fastp, MiXCR clone assembly, productive beta chains retained. Each CDR3 protein appears once, grouped with its most common genes and DNA. This sample is represented by 700,000 to 900,000 distinct CDR3 sequences; approximately 21% of them were singletons. Of the sample, more than 8.5% falls within the top ten clones. A remark on this clonotype: Its antigen remains undetermined. No quality values exist for individual bases; no much larger clone is one base distant.

Reading from cysteine to phenylalanine, the CDR3 counts 20 amino acids. Only the CDR3 part of the read is kept: 60 bases, read in frame from the first base. The germline V gene supplies CDR1 SGHAT and CDR2 FQNNGV. Germline trimming amounts to 4 bases on V and 3 bases on J, with 14 as the count of junction bases outside the gene matches. The sequence joins TRBV11-2 to TRBJ2-1, and 14 junctional nucleotides match TRBD2. This TCR derives from a man aged 50 to 60 who received an inactivated influenza vaccine. Donor details come from another sample of the same person, matched by shared clones. Sequencing was performed on PBMCs from blood, taken 4 to 6 days after vaccination. The nucleotides read TGTGCCAGCAGCTCCTTACCGGGACTAGCGGGAGTGAGGAACTACAATGAGCAGTTCTTC. Translated, this gives CASSSLPGLAGVRNYNEQFF.